Sequencing of this T cell receptor (beta chain) was carried out in a study of cytomegalovirus exposure and HLA in healthy donors. Study-wide points: Overall, roughly 160 TCR beta chains were annotated as cytomegalovirus-associated. Later work showed greater clonal expansion in HLA-associated TCR beta chains than in equally common others.

The PCR made use of 60 Vbeta and 13 Jbeta primers. Profiling relied on immunoSEQ multiplex PCR, and the TCRdb table lists in-frame clones only, not all of them. Of 150,000 to 200,000 clones in the sample, about 80% are singletons; the top ten hold under 2.5%. These donors, healthy bone marrow donors, were studied. At sampling all donors were nominally healthy, likely with unrecorded immune exposures. Of note for this clone: What it recognizes is unknown.

This TCR was recovered from a man aged 60-69 years in good health and CMV-seronegative. The source material was PBMCs.

DNA for the CDR3: TGTGCCAGCAGCTTACCCGGACAGGGTTTTTATGGCTACACCTTC. Its protein product is CASSLPGQGFYGYTF. The J gene is TRBJ1-2, the V gene TRBV7-9, with 8 positions matching TRBD1. This CDR3 has 15 residues. The V segment lost 2 bases and the J segment 5 bases; nucleotides outside the gene matches: 7. The V gene's germline CDR1 is SEHNR and CDR2 FQNEAQ (reference sequence).